This passage covers 19 T cell receptor beta chains from one sample sequenced in a study of CD8+ T cells in alopecia areata. Treatment specified: oral pan-JAK inhibitor, 5-10 mg twice daily. cDNA serving as the sequencing template came from extracted, reverse transcribed RNA. The assay was immunoSEQ multiplex PCR, and TCRdb's table has in-frame clones only and misses some. The sample consists of 120,000 to 150,000 clones, 82% of them appearing once. The sample was CD8+ T cells sorted from blood, taken at week 4, from a patient treated with tofacitinib. These receptors were taken from a human donor with alopecia areata.

The rearrangement links TRBV29-1 to TRBJ2-5; 10 nucleotides match TRBD2. The J call may be faulty, since TRBJ2-7 better matches the DNA end. This CDR3 is 14 amino acids long. From germline, CDR1 is SQVTM and CDR2 ANQGSEA. The CDR3 DNA reads TGCAGCGTTGAAGATGGTAGCGGGGGGCACGAGCAGTACTTC. Translation gives CSVEDGSGGHEQYF.

V is TRBV7-2 and J is TRBJ2-2; no clear D. The CDR3 spans 14 residues. Deletions cut 5 bases from V and 2 bases from J, with 9 bases between. The germline CDR1 and CDR2 sequences are SGHTA and FQGNSA. The CDR3 DNA is TGTGCCAGCAGCCTAGAGATAAACACCGGGGAGCTGTTTTTT. Translation: CASSLEINTGELFF.

The V call is TRBV6-5, the J call TRBJ1-5; 8 positions match TRBD1. Per the germline V gene, CDR1 is MNHEY and CDR2 is SVGAGI. This CDR3 is built from 15 residues. The J segment lost 5 bases and the V segment lost 0 bases, leaving 3 bases of the junction unmatched. The CDR3 DNA follows: TGTGCCAGCAGTTACTCGGGCAGGGGGCATCAGCCCCAGCATTTT. Residues: CASSYSGRGHQPQHF.

CDR3 amino acids: CASSYSGLVNEKLFF. The CDR3 region has the DNA TGTGCCAGCAGTTACTCGGGTCTCGTTAATGAAAAACTGTTTTTT. The chain uses TRBV6-5 and TRBJ1-4; no firm D call. This CDR3 is built from 15 residues. CDR1 is MNHEY and CDR2 is SVGAGI in the germline V gene. V was clipped by 0 bases and J by 4 bases, with 9 bases between them.

The CDR3 here is CASSSFPNTEAFF. In DNA form, the CDR3 reads TGTGCCAGCAGCTCCTTTCCGAACACTGAAGCTTTCTTT. The chain couples TRBV7-6 to TRBJ1-1; D call uncertain. Per germline, CDR1 SGHVS and CDR2 FNYEAQ. Deletions cut 4 bases from V and 1 base from J, with 7 bases between. The CDR3 has 13 amino acids.

This CDR3 is CASSGQGAARYGYTF. The CDR3 DNA reads as TGTGCCAGCAGCGGACAGGGGGCGGCTCGCTATGGCTACACCTTC. The chain is built from TRBV7-9 and TRBJ1-2; 11 bases align to TRBD1. V gave up 5 bases and J gave up 4 bases; unmatched junction bases: 6. This CDR3 is 15 amino acids long. Per the germline V gene, CDR1 is SEHNR and CDR2 is FQNEAQ (reference sequence).

V is TRBV7-9 and J is TRBJ2-1; D could derive from TRBD1 or TRBD2 (5 bases each). Germline V gene data show CDR1 as SEHNR and CDR2 as FQNEAQ (reference sequence). The CDR3 has 15 amino acids. V gave up 5 bases and J gave up 0 bases, with 11 bases separating them. The CDR3 here is CASSLTRGSYNEQFF. The DNA for the CDR3 is TGTGCCAGCAGCCTCACTAGGGGCTCCTACAATGAGCAGTTCTTC.

This clone has only a few counts. This rearrangement joins TRBV7-2 to TRBJ2-1; the match to TRBD1 covers 9 bases. The J segment lost 8 bases and the V segment lost 4 bases, leaving 6 bases of the junction unmatched. This CDR3 is 14 amino acids long. From germline, CDR1 is SGHTA and CDR2 FQGNSA. DNA for the CDR3: TGTGCCAGCAGCTCCAATCGGGACAGGGATGAGCAGTTCTTC. Translation gives CASSSNRDRDEQFF.

The chain has TRBV5-6 and TRBJ2-3; 10 nucleotides line up with TRBD2. CDR3 length equals 17 residues. Trimming at V came to 4 bases and at J to 1 base, leaving 9 bases not matched to a gene. In germline, CDR1 is SGHDT, CDR2 YYEEEE. The CDR3 region has the DNA TGTGCCAGCAGCGGTCTAGCGGGGGAGGGGCGCACAGATACGCAGTATTTT. Its protein is CASSGLAGEGRTDTQYF.

The CDR3 nucleotides read TGTGCCAGCAGCTTAGTAGGGAATCCCTACGAGCAGTACTTC. It translates to CASSLVGNPYEQYF. J is TRBJ2-5 and V is TRBV7-9; D gene uncertain. The J call may be faulty, since TRBJ2-7 better matches the DNA end. There are 14 residues in the CDR3. Per the germline V gene, CDR1 is SEHNR and CDR2 is FQNEAQ (reference sequence).

This chain joins TRBV7-6 and TRBJ2-7; TRBD1 aligns across 9 bases. V lost 2 bases and J lost 4; bases outside the gene matches: 6. The CDR3 has 15 amino acids. Germline CDR1 SGHVS, CDR2 FNYEAQ. The CDR3 reads CASSLRTGATYEQYF. As DNA, the CDR3 is TGTGCCAGCAGCTTAAGGACAGGGGCTACTTACGAGCAGTACTTC.

This rearrangement joins TRBV4-1 to TRBJ2-1; 8 bases align to TRBD2. CDR1 and CDR2 from the germline V gene are MGHRA and YSYEKL. The CDR3 has 14 residues. The J segment lost 4 bases and the V segment lost 3 bases, leaving 2 bases of the junction unmatched. The DNA for the CDR3 is TGCGCCAGCAGCCACGGCGGGGGGTACAATGAGCAGTTCTTC. This encodes CASSHGGGYNEQFF.

The count of this clone is one. The J gene is TRBJ1-2, the V gene TRBV9, with 8 bases lining up with TRBD1. CDR1 and CDR2 from the germline V gene are SGDLS and YYNGEE. Trimming at V came to 4 bases and at J to 4 bases, leaving 15 bases not matched to a gene. The length of the CDR3 is 17 residues. CDR3 sequence (DNA): TGTGCCAGCAGCCCCCGGACAGGGCCGGTGTACAGCTATGGCTACACCTTC. Translated: CASSPRTGPVYSYGYTF.

The rearrangement uses TRBV19 and TRBJ2-6; 7 nucleotides line up with TRBD1. Germline trimming cut 10 bases from V and 0 bases from J; bases unmatched to any gene: 15. CDR1 is LNHDA and CDR2 is SQIVND in the germline V gene (reference sequence). The CDR3 contains 18 residues. This CDR3 is CATRLPGQSLSGANVLTF. The CDR3 DNA sequence: TGTGCCACCCGATTGCCGGGACAGTCTCTCTCTGGGGCCAACGTCCTGACTTTC.

The chain combines TRBV7-9 with TRBJ2-5; 7 positions agree with TRBD1. The closer fit of TRBJ2-7 to the DNA end suggests the J call may be wrong. The CDR3 sequence is 12 residues long. The V gene's germline CDR1 is SEHNR and CDR2 FQNEAQ (reference sequence). CDR3 in amino acids: CASSLTGDEQYF. Written as DNA, the CDR3 is TGTGCCAGCAGCTTAACAGGGGACGAGCAGTACTTC.

This sequence joins TRBV7-9 and TRBJ1-2, with D possibly matching TRBD1 (6 bases). Trimming pared 2 bases from V and 5 bases from J, leaving 9 bases between. From germline, CDR1 is SEHNR and CDR2 FQNEAQ (reference sequence). This CDR3 comprises 13 residues. The CDR3 DNA follows: TGTGCCAGCAGCTTAAGGACAGATTATGGCTACACCTTC. This codes for CASSLRTDYGYTF.

This clone was seen only once. The junction differs from germline at one of its ends, possibly a read error. The chain has TRBV29-1 and TRBJ1-1; D is undetermined. Germline V gene sequence: CDR1 SQVTM, CDR2 ANQGSEA. This CDR3 comprises 8 residues. CDR3 loop: CSVTEASF. In DNA form, the CDR3 reads TGCAGCGTTACTGAAGCTTCCTTT. Variable domain in full (rest from reference TRBV29-1 and TRBJ1-1): SAVISQKPSRDICQRGTSLTIQCQVDSQVTMMFWYRQQPGQSLTLIATANQGSEATYESGFVIDKFPISRPNLTFSTLTVSNMSPEDSSIYLCSVTEASFGQGTRLTVV.

The CDR3 nucleotides are TGTGCCACCAGCAGAGGCAGGGTCGAGGAGCAGTACTTC. It specifies CATSRGRVEEQYF. The chain is built from TRBV15 and TRBJ2-7, with D perhaps TRBD1 (5 bases). The V end was cut by 1 base, the J end by 7 bases, with 11 bases between. The length of the CDR3 is 13 residues. Germline V gene lookup returns CDR1 LNHNV and CDR2 YYDKDF (reference sequence).

J is TRBJ2-7 and V is TRBV29-1, with TRBD1 matching 7 bases. The V gene end was trimmed by 0 bases and the J gene end by 3 bases; junction bases not matched to a gene: 8. Germline V gene data show CDR1 as SQVTM and CDR2 as ANQGSEA. This CDR3 has 15 residues. The CDR3 sequence is CSVEDQRGQNYEQYF. The DNA for the CDR3 is TGCAGCGTTGAAGATCAGAGGGGGCAGAACTACGAGCAGTACTTC.